The source of this TCR beta chain is a study of blood T cell repertoires in COVID-19. Whole-study context: Acute and convalescent COVID-19 samples came from the United States, Italy and Spain.

Produced via immunoSEQ multiplex PCR; TCRdb's table is partial and in-frame only. Here the sample spans about 300,000 clones, about 90% being singletons. The CDR3 runs to 14 residues. V was clipped by 2 bases and J by 10 bases, with 12 bases between them. Germline V gene sequence: CDR1 LGHDT, CDR2 YNNKEL (reference sequence). This TCR was sampled from a woman aged 30 to 39 with COVID-19, enrolled during active disease. Sequencing was carried out using peripheral blood. V gene TRBV3-1 (or the pseudogene TRBV3-2) combines with J gene TRBJ1-6; D is perhaps TRBD1 (6 bases). The CDR3 DNA sequence: TGTGCCAGCAGCCAACGGGGGGCGAAGTCACCCCTCCACTTT. It codes for CASSQRGAKSPLHF.